This T cell receptor (beta chain) was obtained from a study of cytomegalovirus exposure and HLA in healthy donors. Points from the study as a whole: Confirmation was obtained in vitro that a few CMV-associated chains are specific for CMV antigens. In an earlier analysis, about 87% or about 30%: the productive usage of most TCR beta V segments.

PCR amplification relied on 60 Vbeta primers (plus 13 Jbeta primers). Authors' methods: A later analysis counted 65 million to 95 million unique TCR beta chains, around 10 million shared. Some clones are missing from TCRdb's copy, which holds only in-frame ones; the method was immunoSEQ multiplex PCR. The V and J calls and clone size are taken from that table; D and trimming were inferred from the DNA. Of 150,000 to 200,000 clones in the sample, over 60% were seen once. Worth noting for this clone: The target antigen is unknown.

From germline, CDR1 is MNHEY and CDR2 SMNVEV (reference sequence). V lost 4 bases and J lost 3; bases outside the gene matches: 5. The CDR3 runs 14 residues. Input material: PBMCs. This receptor was identified in a man between 35 and 55 years old in good health and CMV-seropositive. This chain connects TRBV27 to TRBJ2-7; 8 bases are shared with TRBD1. DNA for the CDR3: TGTGCCAGCAGTTCTCAGGGGGCGTACTACGAGCAGTACTTC. As protein: CASSSQGAYYEQYF.